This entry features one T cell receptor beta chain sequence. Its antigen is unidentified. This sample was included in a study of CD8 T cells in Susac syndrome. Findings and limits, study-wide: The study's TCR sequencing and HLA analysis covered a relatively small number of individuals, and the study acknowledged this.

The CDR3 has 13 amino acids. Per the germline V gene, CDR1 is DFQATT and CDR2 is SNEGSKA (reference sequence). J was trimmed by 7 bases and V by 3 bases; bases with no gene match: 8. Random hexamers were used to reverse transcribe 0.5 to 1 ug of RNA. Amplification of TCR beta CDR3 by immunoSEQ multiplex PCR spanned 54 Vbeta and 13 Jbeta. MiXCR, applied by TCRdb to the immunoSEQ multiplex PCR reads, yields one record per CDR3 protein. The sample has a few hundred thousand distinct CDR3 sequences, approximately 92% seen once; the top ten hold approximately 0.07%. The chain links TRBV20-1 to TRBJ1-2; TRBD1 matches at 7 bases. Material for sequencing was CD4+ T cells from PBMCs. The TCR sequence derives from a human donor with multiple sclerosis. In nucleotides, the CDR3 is TGCAGTGCTAGGGGTGGGACAGAGGTTGGCTACACCTTC. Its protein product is CSARGGTEVGYTF.